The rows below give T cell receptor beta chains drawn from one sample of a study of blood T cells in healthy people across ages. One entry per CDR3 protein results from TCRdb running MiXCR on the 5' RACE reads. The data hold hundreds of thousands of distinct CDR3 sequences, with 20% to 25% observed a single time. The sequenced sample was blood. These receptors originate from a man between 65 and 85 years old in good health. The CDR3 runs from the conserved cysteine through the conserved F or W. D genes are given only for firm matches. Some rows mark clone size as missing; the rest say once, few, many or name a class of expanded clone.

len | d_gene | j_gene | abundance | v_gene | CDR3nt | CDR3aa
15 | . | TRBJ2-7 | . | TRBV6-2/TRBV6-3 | TGTGCCAGCAGTTACTCGACGGGTAGAGCCCACGAGCAGTACTTC | CASSYSTGRAHEQYF
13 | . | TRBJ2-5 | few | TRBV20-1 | TGCAGTGCTGGCGTTACAGCCCAAGAGACCCAGTACTTC | CSAGVTAQETQYF
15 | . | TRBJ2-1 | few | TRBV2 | TGTGCCAGCAGTGAATGGGCGGACTCCTACAATGAGCAGTTCTTC | CASSEWADSYNEQFF
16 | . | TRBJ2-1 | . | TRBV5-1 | TGCGCCAGCAGCTTATTTACTACCGGGACCCACAATGAGCAGTTCTTC | CASSLFTTGTHNEQFF
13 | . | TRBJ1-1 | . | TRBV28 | TGTGCCAGCAGTTTTCGGACAACGCTGGGAGCTTTCTTT | CASSFRTTLGAFF
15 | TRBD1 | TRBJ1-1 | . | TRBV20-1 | TGCAGTGCTAGAGATGTTAACAGGGGGAACACTGAAGCTTTCTTT | CSARDVNRGNTEAFF
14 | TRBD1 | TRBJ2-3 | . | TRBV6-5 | TGTGCCAGCAGCTTAAGGCCGACAGGGGTTACGCAGTATTTT | CASSLRPTGVTQYF
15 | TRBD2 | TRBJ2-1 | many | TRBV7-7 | TGTGCTAGCAGCCGGACTAGCGGGAGGGCGAATGAGCAGTTCTTC | CASSRTSGRANEQFF
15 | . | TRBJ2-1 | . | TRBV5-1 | TGCGCCAGCAGCTTTAGGCCACACGGATCCAATGAGCAGTTCTTC | CASSFRPHGSNEQFF
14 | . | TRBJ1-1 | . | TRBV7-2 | TGTGCCAGCAGCTTCGGTTCCTTGAACACTGAAGCTTTCTTT | CASSFGSLNTEAFF
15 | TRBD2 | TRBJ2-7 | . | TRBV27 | TGTGCCAGCAGCTTACACGTAGCGGGGGTATACGAGCAGTACTTC | CASSLHVAGVYEQYF
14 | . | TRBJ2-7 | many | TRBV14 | TGTGCCAGCAGCCAAGCCAGTTTCCCCTACGAGCAGTACTTC | CASSQASFPYEQYF
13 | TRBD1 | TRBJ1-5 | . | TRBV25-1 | TGTGCCAGCAGTGAGCCAGGGGGTCAGCCCCAGCATTTT | CASSEPGGQPQHF
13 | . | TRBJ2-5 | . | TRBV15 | TGTGCCACCAGCAGAGGGGGGCGAGAGACCCAGTACTTC | CATSRGGRETQYF
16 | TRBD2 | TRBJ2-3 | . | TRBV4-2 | TGTGCCAGCAGCCAAGAGAGCGGGAGAGGGGCAGATACGCAGTATTTT | CASSQESGRGADTQYF
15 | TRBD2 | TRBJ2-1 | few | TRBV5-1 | TGCGCCAGCAGCTTGGTGGGACTAGCGGGAGGTTCCTTGTTCTTC | CASSLVGLAGGSLFF
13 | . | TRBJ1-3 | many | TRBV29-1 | TGCAGCGTGACACGGAGCTCTGGAAACACCATATATTTT | CSVTRSSGNTIYF
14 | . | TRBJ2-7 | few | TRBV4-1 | TGCGCCAGCAGCCAAGAAGGTGGTTCCTACGAGCGGTACTTC | CASSQEGGSYERYF
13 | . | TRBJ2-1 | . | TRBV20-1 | TGCAGTGCTAGAATATACAGGGTTGGTGAGCAGTTCTTC | CSARIYRVGEQFF
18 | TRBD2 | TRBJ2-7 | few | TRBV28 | TGTGCCAGCAGTTCCCCTCAGGGTAGCGGGAGGGCCTCCTACGAGCAGTACTTC | CASSSPQGSGRASYEQYF
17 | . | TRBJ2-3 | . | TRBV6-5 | TGTGCCAGCAGTTACTCTTTAGGGGTGGGAGGCACAGATACGCAGTATTTT | CASSYSLGVGGTDTQYF
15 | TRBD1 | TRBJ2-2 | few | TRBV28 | TGTGCCAGCAGCGTGACAGGGACGGACACCGGGGAGCTGTTTTTT | CASSVTGTDTGELFF
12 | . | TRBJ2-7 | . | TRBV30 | TGTGCCTGGAGTGGGTCTGGGGGCGAGCAGTACTTC | CAWSGSGGEQYF
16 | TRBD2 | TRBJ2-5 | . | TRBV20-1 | TGCAGTGCTAGCCCAACTAGCGGAGCGTACCAAGAGACCCAGTACTTC | CSASPTSGAYQETQYF
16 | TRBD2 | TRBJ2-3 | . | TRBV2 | TGTGCCAGCAGTGAAACTAGCGGGAGGGCCGAGGATACGCAGTATTTT | CASSETSGRAEDTQYF
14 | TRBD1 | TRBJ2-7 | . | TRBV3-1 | TGTGCCAGCAGCCATTCGACAGGGCCCAACGAGCAGTACTTC | CASSHSTGPNEQYF